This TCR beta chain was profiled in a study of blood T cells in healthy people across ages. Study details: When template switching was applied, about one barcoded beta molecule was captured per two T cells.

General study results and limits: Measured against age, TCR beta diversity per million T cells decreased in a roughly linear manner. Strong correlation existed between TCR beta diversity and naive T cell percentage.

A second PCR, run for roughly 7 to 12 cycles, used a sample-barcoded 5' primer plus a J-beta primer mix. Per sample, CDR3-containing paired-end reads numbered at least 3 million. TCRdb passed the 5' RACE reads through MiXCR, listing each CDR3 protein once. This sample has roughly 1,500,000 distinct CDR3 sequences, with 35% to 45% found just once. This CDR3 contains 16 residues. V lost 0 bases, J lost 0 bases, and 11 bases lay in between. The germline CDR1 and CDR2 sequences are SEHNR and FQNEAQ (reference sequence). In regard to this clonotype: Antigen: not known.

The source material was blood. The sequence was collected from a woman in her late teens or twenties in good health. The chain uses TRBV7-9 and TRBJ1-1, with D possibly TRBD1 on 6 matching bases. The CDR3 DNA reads TGTGCCAGCAGCTTAGCGGGGGCAGGTATGAACACTGAAGCTTTCTTT. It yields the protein CASSLAGAGMNTEAFF.